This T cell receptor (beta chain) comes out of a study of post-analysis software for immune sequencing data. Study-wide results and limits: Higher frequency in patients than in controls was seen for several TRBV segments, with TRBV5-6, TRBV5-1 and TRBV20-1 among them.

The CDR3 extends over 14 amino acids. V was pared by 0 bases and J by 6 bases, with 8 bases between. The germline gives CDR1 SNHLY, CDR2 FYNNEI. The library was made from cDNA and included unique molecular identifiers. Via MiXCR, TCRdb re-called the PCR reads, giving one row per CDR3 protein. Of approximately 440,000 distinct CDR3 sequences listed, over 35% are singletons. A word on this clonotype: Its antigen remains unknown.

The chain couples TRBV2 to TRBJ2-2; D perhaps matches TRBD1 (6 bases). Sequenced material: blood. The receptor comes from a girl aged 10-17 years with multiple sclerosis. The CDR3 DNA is TGTGCCAGCAGTGAAGCGGGGGCGTCCGGGGAGCTGTTTTTT. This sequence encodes CASSEAGASGELFF.